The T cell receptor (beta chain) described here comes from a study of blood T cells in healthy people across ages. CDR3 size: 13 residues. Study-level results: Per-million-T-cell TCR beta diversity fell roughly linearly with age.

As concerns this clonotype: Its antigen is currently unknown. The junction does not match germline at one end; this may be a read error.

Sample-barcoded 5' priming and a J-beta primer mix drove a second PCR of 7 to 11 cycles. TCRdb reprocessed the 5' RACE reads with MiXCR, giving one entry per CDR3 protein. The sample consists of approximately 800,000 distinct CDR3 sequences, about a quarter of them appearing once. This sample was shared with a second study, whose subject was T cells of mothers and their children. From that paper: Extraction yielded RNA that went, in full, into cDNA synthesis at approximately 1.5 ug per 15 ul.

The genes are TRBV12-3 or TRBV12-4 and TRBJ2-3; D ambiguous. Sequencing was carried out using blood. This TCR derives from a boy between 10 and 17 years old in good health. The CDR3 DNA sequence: TGTGCCAGCAGCTCCCGGAGCACAGATATGCAGTATTTT. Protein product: CASSSRSTDMQYF.